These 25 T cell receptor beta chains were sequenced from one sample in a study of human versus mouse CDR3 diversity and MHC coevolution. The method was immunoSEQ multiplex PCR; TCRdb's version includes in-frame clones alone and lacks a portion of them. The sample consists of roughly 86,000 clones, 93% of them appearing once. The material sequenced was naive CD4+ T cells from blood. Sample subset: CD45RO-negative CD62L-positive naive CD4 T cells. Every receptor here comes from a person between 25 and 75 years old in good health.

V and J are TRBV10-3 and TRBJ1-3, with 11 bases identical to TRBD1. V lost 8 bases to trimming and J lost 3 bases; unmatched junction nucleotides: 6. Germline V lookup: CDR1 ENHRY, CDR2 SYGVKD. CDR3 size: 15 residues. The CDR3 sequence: CAIAPGTGGGNTIYF. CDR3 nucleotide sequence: TGTGCCATCGCACCCGGGACAGGGGGTGGAAACACCATATATTTT.

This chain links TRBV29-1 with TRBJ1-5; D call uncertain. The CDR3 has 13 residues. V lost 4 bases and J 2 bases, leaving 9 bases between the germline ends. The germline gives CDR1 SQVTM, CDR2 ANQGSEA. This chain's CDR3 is CSVGVGGNQPQHF. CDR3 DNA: TGCAGCGTTGGAGTGGGCGGCAATCAGCCCCAGCATTTT. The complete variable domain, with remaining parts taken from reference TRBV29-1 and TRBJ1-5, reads SAVISQKPSRDICQRGTSLTIQCQVDSQVTMMFWYRQQPGQSLTLIATANQGSEATYESGFVIDKFPISRPNLTFSTLTVSNMSPEDSSIYLCSVGVGGNQPQHFGDGTRLSIL.

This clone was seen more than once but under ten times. The CDR3 here is CATSRDQGGSGNEQFF. The DNA for the CDR3 is TGTGCCACCAGCAGAGATCAGGGGGGATCCGGGAATGAGCAGTTCTTC. The chain couples TRBV15 to TRBJ2-1; D might be TRBD1 (7 bases). The germline CDR1 and CDR2 sequences are LNHNV and YYDKDF (reference sequence). The V and J ends lost 0 bases and 7 bases respectively, with 16 bases between them. The CDR3 spans 16 residues.

CDR3 nucleotides: TGTGCCAGCGGTACAGGTCAGGGTTACACTGAAGCTTTCTTT. It codes for CASGTGQGYTEAFF. This rearrangement joins TRBV6-1 to TRBJ1-1, with D tentatively TRBD1 (5 bases). The germline V and J ends were trimmed by 8 bases and 3 bases, with 16 bases remaining between them. CDR1 and CDR2 from the germline V gene are MNHNS and SASEGT. The CDR3 runs 14 residues.

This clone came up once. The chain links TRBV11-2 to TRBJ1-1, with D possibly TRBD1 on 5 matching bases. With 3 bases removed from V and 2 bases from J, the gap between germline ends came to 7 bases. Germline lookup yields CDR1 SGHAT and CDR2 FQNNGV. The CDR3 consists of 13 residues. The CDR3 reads CASSFQGNTEAFF. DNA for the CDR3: TGTGCCAGCAGCTTCCAGGGAAACACTGAAGCTTTCTTT.

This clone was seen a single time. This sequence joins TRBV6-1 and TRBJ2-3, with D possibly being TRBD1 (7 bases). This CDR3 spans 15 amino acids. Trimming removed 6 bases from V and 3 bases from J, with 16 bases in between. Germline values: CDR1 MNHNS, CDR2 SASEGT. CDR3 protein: CASRPLEGATDTQYF. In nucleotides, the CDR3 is TGTGCCAGCAGGCCTTTGGAGGGGGCAACAGATACGCAGTATTTT.

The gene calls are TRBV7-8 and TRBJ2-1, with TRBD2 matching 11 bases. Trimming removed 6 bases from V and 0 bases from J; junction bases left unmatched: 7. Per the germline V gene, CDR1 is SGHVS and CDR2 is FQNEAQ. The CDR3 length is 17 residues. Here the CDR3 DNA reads TGTGCCAGCAGACTTCCGGGACTAGCGGCCTCCTACAATGAGCAGTTCTTC. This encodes CASRLPGLAASYNEQFF.

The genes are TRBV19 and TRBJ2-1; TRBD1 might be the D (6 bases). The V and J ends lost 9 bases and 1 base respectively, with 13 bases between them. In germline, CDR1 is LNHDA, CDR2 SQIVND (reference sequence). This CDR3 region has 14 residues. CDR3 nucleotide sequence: TGTGCCAGCTCTTGGCAGGGGTCCTACAATGAGCAGTTCTTC. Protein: CASSWQGSYNEQFF.

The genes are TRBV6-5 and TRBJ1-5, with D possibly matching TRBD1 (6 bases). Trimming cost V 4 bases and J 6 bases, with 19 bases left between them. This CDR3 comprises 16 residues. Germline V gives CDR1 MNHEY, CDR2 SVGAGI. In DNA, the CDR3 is TGTGCCAGCAGTTCATCTCTGGCGGGGGCGGCTCAGCCCCAGCATTTT. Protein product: CASSSSLAGAAQPQHF.

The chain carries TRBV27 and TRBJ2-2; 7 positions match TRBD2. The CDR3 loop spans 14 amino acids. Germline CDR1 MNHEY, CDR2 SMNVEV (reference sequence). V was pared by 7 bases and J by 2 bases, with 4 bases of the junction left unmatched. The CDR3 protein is CASTTSVNTGELFF. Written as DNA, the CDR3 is TGTGCCAGCACCACTAGCGTAAACACCGGGGAGCTGTTTTTT.

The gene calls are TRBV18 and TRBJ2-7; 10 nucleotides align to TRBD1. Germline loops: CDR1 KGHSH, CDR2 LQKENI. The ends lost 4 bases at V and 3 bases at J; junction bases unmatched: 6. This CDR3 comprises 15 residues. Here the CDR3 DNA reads TGTGCCAGCTCACTGCCGGGACAGGGGTTCTACGAGCAGTACTTC. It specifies CASSLPGQGFYEQYF.

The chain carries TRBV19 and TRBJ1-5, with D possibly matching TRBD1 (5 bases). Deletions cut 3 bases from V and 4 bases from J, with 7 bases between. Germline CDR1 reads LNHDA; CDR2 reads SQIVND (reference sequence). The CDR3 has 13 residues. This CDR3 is CASSIGGNQPQHF. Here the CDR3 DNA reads TGTGCCAGTAGTATTGGGGGGAATCAGCCCCAGCATTTT. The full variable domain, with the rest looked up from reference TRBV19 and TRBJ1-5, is DGGITQSPKYLFRKEGQNVTLSCEQNLNHDAMYWYRQDPGQGLRLIYYSQIVNDFQKGDIAEGYSVSREKKESFPLTVTSAQKNPTAFYLCASSIGGNQPQHFGDGTRLSIL.

The CDR3 loop reads CASSEGVFAEAFF. The CDR3 coding sequence is TGTGCCAGCAGTGAGGGTGTTTTCGCTGAAGCTTTCTTT. J is TRBJ1-1 and V is TRBV11-2; no clear D gene. Germline CDR1 and CDR2: SGHAT and FQNNGV. The V gene lost 6 bases and the J gene lost 6 bases, with 14 bases spanning the gap. This CDR3 spans 13 amino acids.

CDR3 region: CASSLADSGRVEQFF. In DNA form, the CDR3 reads TGCGCCAGCAGCTTGGCCGATAGCGGGAGGGTTGAGCAGTTCTTC. The genes are TRBV5-1 and TRBJ2-1; TRBD2 aligns across 11 bases. Germline CDR1 SGHRS, CDR2 YFSETQ. The CDR3 consists of 15 residues. The ends lost 0 bases at V and 9 bases at J; junction bases unmatched: 5. Full variable domain (outside the CDR3, taken from reference TRBV5-1 and TRBJ2-1): KAGVTQTPRYLIKTRGQQVTLSCSPISGHRSVSWYQQTPGQGLQFLFEYFSETQRNKGNFPGRFSGRQFSNSRSEMNVSTLELGDSALYLCASSLADSGRVEQFFGPGTRLTVL.

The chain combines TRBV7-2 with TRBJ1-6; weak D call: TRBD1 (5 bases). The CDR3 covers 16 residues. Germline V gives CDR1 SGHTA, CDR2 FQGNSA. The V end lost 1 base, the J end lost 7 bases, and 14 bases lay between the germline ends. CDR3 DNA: TGTGCCAGCAGCTTAGACGGGGGAATATGGAATTCACCCCTCCACTTT. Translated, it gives CASSLDGGIWNSPLHF.

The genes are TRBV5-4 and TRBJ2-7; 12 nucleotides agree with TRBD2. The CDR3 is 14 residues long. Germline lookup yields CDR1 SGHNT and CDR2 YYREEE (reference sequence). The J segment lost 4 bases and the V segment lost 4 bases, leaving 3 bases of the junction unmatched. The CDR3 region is CASSPTSGRYEQYF. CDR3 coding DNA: TGTGCCAGCAGCCCCACTAGCGGGAGGTACGAGCAGTACTTC.

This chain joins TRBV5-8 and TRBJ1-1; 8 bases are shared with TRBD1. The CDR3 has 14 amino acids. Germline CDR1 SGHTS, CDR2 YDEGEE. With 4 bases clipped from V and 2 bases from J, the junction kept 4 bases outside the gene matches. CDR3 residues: CASSRGQANTEAFF. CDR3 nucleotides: TGTGCCAGCAGCCGGGGACAGGCCAACACTGAAGCTTTCTTT. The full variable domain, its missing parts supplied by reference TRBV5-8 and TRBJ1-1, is EAGVTQSPTHLIKTRGQQATLRCSPISGHTSVYWYQQALGLGLQFLLWYDEGEERNRGNFPPRFSGRQFPNYSSELNVNALELEDSALYLCASSRGQANTEAFFGQGTRLTVV.

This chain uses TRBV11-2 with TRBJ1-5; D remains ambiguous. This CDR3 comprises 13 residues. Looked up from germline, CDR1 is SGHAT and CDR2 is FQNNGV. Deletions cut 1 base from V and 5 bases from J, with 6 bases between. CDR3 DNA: TGTGCCAGCAGCTTAGCGGGATATCAGCCCCAGCATTTT. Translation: CASSLAGYQPQHF.

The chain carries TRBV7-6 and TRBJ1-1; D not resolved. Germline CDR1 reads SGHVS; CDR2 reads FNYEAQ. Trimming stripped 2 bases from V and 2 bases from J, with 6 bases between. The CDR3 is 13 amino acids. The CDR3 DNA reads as TGTGCCAGCAGCTTACAGATTAACACTGAAGCTTTCTTT. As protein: CASSLQINTEAFF.

The CDR3 sequence: CASSPQRTGELFF. The CDR3 DNA follows: TGTGCCAGCAGCCCTCAGCGGACCGGGGAGCTGTTTTTT. The rearrangement links TRBV7-2 to TRBJ2-2; possibly TRBD2 for D (5 bases). Per the germline V gene, CDR1 is SGHTA and CDR2 is FQGNSA. This CDR3 is built from 13 residues. V lost 5 bases and J 5 bases, leaving 9 bases between the germline ends.

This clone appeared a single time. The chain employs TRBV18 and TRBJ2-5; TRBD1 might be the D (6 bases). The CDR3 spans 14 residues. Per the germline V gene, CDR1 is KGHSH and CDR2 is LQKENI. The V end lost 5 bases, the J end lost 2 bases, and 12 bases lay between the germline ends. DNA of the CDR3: TGTGCCAGCTCATTCCGGGACATACAAGAGACCCAGTACTTC. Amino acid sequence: CASSFRDIQETQYF.

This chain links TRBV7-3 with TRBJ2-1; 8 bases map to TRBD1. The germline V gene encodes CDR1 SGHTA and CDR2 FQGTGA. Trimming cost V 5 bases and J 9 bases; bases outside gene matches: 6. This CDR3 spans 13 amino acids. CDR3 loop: CASSKGQVGEQFF. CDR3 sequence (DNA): TGTGCCAGCAGCAAGGGACAGGTTGGTGAGCAGTTCTTC. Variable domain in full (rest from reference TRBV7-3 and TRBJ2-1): GAGVSQTPSNKVTEKGKYVELRCDPISGHTALYWYRQSLGQGPEFLIYFQGTGAADDSGLPNDRFFAVRPEGSVSTLKIQRTERGDSAVYLCASSKGQVGEQFFGPGTRLTVL.

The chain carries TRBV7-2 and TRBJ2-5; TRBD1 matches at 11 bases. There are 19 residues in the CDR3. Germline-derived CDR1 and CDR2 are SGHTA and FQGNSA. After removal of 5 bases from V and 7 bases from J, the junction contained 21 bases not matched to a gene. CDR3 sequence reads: CASSPVRTTRDRGSATQYF. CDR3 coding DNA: TGTGCCAGCAGCCCCGTACGAACTACCCGGGACAGGGGGTCGGCGACCCAGTACTTC.

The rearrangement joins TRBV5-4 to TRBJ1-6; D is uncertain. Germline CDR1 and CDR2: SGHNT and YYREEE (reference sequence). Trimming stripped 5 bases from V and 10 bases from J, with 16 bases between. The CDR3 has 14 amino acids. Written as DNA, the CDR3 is TGTGCCAGCAGGATGGCCGGAGCCGGATCACCCCTCCACTTT. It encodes CASRMAGAGSPLHF.

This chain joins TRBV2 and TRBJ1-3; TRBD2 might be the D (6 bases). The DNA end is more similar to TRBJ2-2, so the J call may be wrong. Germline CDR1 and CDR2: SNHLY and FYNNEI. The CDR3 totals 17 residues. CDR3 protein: CASSEVLGGRGTGELFF. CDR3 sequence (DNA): TGTGCCAGCAGTGAAGTTCTCGGGGGAAGGGGTACCGGGGAGCTGTTTTTT.